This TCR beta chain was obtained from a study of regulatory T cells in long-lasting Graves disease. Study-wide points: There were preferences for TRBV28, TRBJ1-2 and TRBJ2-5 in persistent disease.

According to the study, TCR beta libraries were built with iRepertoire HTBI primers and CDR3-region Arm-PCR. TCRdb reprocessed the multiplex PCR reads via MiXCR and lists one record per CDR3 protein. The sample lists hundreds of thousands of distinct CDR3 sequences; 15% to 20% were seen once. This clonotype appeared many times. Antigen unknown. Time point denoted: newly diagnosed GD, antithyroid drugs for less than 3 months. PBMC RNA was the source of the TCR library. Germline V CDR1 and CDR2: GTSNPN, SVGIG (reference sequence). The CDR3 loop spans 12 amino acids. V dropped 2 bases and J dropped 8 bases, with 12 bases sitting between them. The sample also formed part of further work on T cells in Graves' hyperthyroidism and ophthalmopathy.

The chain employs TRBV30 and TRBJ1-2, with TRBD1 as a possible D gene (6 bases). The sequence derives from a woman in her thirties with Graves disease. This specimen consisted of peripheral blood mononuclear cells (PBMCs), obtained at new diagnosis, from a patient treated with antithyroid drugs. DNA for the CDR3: TGTGCCTGGAGTACCGGGGGCGGCGGCTACACCTTC. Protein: CAWSTGGGGYTF.